The clone carrying this TCR beta chain has a single count. The sample carries other DNA sequences with the same CDR3. The sample originates from a study of cytomegalovirus exposure and HLA in healthy donors. CDR3 size: 14 residues. The V end was cut by 2 bases, the J end by 0 bases, with 7 bases between. Germline V gene lookup returns CDR1 MNHEY and CDR2 SVGAGI. The PCR made use of 60 Vbeta and 13 Jbeta primers. The method was immunoSEQ multiplex PCR; TCRdb's version includes in-frame clones alone and lacks a portion of them. The sample carries 170,000 or so clones, approximately 80% recorded once. The clonotype comes from a man aged 45-65 years in good health and CMV-seropositive. The sequencing input was PBMCs. J is TRBJ1-1 and V is TRBV6-5, with D possibly matching TRBD1 (6 bases). The CDR3 sequence: CASSYGQMNTEAFF. The DNA for the CDR3 is TGTGCCAGCAGTTACGGACAGATGAACACTGAAGCTTTCTTT.